What follows are 20 T cell receptor beta chains derived from one specimen sequenced in a study of T cell responses to AZD1222 COVID-19 vaccine. The repertoire was sequenced with immunoSEQ multiplex PCR; TCRdb's copy has only in-frame clones and lacks some. The table has roughly 95,000 clones, approximately 90% seen once. Here the sequenced sample was peripheral blood, taken on day 0 of AZD1222 vaccination. These receptor sequences come from an adult in good health.

V is TRBV12-3 or TRBV12-4 and J is TRBJ1-3, with D unresolved. The CDR3 runs 13 residues. V was cut by 2 bases and J by 7 bases, with 9 bases left in between. The DNA of the CDR3 is TGTGCCAGCAGTTTATCCCGGCGCAACACCATATATTTT. This translates into CASSLSRRNTIYF.

This rearrangement joins TRBV10-3 to TRBJ2-3, with a possible D match to TRBD1 (5 bases). V dropped 6 bases and J dropped 2 bases, with 12 bases sitting between them. Germline V gene data show CDR1 as ENHRY and CDR2 as SYGVKD. CDR3 size: 14 residues. The CDR3 DNA reads as TGTGCCATCAGGGCACAGGAGACCACAGATACGCAGTATTTT. It is translated as CAIRAQETTDTQYF.

V gene TRBV30 combines with J gene TRBJ1-1; the match to TRBD1 covers 9 bases. V lost 0 bases to trimming and J lost 0 bases; unmatched junction nucleotides: 5. The CDR3 is made up of 16 amino acids. Germline V CDR1 and CDR2: GTSNPN, SVGIG (reference sequence). DNA of the CDR3: TGTGCCTGGAGTGTACCCCGGACAGGGGTGAACACTGAAGCTTTCTTT. Its translation: CAWSVPRTGVNTEAFF.

The chain uses TRBV2 and TRBJ1-5, with D unclear. V was cut by 6 bases and J by 9 bases, with 9 bases left in between. Looked up from germline, CDR1 is SNHLY and CDR2 is FYNNEI. The CDR3 loop spans 11 amino acids. The CDR3 DNA is TGTGCCAGCAGGGATTGGGGGCCCCAGCATTTT. Translation: CASRDWGPQHF.

V gene TRBV18 combines with J gene TRBJ2-7; the D gene is possibly TRBD1 (6 bases). V gave up 6 bases and J gave up 2 bases, with 17 bases separating them. The CDR3 runs 15 residues. CDR1 is KGHSH, CDR2 LQKENI, per germline. The CDR3 spells CASSPESGQPYEQYF. The DNA for the CDR3 is TGTGCCAGCTCCCCAGAGTCCGGACAGCCCTACGAGCAGTACTTC.

The V gene is TRBV3-1 (or the pseudogene TRBV3-2), the J gene TRBJ1-4; 8 bases line up with TRBD1. The CDR3 covers 16 residues. CDR1 and CDR2 (germline): LGHDT, YNNKEL (reference sequence). V was pared by 1 base and J by 4 bases, with 5 bases of the junction left unmatched. CDR3 sequence reads: CASSQGQGTYNEKLFF. CDR3 sequence (DNA): TGTGCCAGCAGCCAAGGACAGGGGACGTATAATGAAAAACTGTTTTTT.

The rearrangement joins TRBV30 to TRBJ1-5; D gene unclear. Germline loops: CDR1 GTSNPN, CDR2 SVGIG (reference sequence). Deletions cut 0 bases from V and 5 bases from J, with 8 bases between. There are 13 residues in the CDR3. The CDR3 DNA follows: TGTGCCTGGAGTGTACGCTCTGATCAGCCCCAGCATTTT. Protein: CAWSVRSDQPQHF.

V usage is TRBV2 and J usage is TRBJ2-1; 8 bases align to TRBD2. CDR1 and CDR2 (germline): SNHLY, FYNNEI. The trim removed 1 base at V and 4 bases at J, leaving 6 bases unmatched. The CDR3 loop spans 16 amino acids. The CDR3 nucleotides are TGTGCCAGCAGTGAAGGTTTAGCGGGATGGTACAATGAGCAGTTCTTC. This gives the protein CASSEGLAGWYNEQFF.

This clone has a single count. J is TRBJ1-6 and V is TRBV18, with D unclear. The CDR3 runs 13 residues. Trimming took 2 bases from V and 8 from J, leaving 7 bases between them. Looked up from germline, CDR1 is KGHSH and CDR2 is LQKENI. Here the CDR3 DNA reads TGTGCCAGCTCACCAGCCCGGGATTCACCCCTCCACTTT. Amino acids: CASSPARDSPLHF.

CDR3 sequence: CASSTVDRVPNSPLHF. DNA of the CDR3: TGTGCCAGCAGTACAGTCGACAGGGTTCCGAATTCACCCCTCCACTTT. The chain recombines TRBV28 with TRBJ1-6, with 7 positions matching TRBD1. The CDR3 spans 16 residues. The junction had 11 bases not matched to a gene; V was cut back by 5 bases and J by 7 bases. Germline-derived CDR1 and CDR2 are MDHEN and SYDVKM. The full variable domain, in which reference TRBV28 and TRBJ1-6 provide the parts outside the CDR3, is DVKVTQSSRYLVKRTGEKVFLECVQDMDHENMFWYRQDPGLGLRLIYFSYDVKMKEKGDIPEGYSVSREKKERFSLILESASTNQTSMYLCASSTVDRVPNSPLHFGNGTRLTVT.

The V gene is TRBV7-9, the J gene TRBJ1-4; TRBD1 might be the D (6 bases). V lost 4 bases and J 4 bases, leaving 13 bases between the germline ends. The CDR3 extends over 15 amino acids. The V gene's germline CDR1 is SEHNR and CDR2 FQNEAQ (reference sequence). CDR3 DNA sequence: TGTGCCAGCAGCTCCAACAGGGCCGGTAATGAAAAACTGTTTTTT. This sequence encodes CASSSNRAGNEKLFF.

J is TRBJ2-7 and V is TRBV7-2; D not certain. V was clipped by 5 bases and J by 6 bases, with 14 bases between them. Germline V gene lookup returns CDR1 SGHTA and CDR2 FQGNSA. There are 13 residues in the CDR3. The CDR3 protein is CASSLHGKGEQYF. In nucleotides, the CDR3 is TGTGCCAGCAGCCTCCACGGAAAGGGCGAGCAGTACTTC.

The V and J genes are TRBV4-2 and TRBJ2-2; D is ambiguous. Germline loops: CDR1 LGHNA, CDR2 YNFKEQ. The CDR3 extends over 16 amino acids. V dropped 0 bases and J dropped 1 base, with 9 bases sitting between them. The CDR3 here is CASSQDGTVNTGELFF. For the CDR3, the DNA is TGTGCCAGCAGCCAAGATGGCACAGTGAACACCGGGGAGCTGTTTTTT.

The V call is TRBV19, the J call TRBJ2-4; D is ambiguous. Between the trimmed V and J ends, which lost 7 bases and 3 bases, there was a span of 13 bases. Germline V gene data show CDR1 as LNHDA and CDR2 as SQIVND (reference sequence). The CDR3 runs 14 residues. The CDR3 protein is CASTETDRKNIQYF. CDR3 sequence (DNA): TGTGCCAGTACAGAAACGGACCGCAAAAACATTCAGTACTTC.

J is TRBJ2-6 and V is TRBV4-2; D gene unclear. With 2 bases removed from V and 0 bases from J, the gap between germline ends came to 14 bases. This CDR3 has 18 amino acids. The germline CDR1 and CDR2 sequences are LGHNA and YNFKEQ. The CDR3 DNA reads as TGTGCCAGCAGCCAAAATCTTTGGAGCAGCTCTGGGGCCAACGTCCTGACTTTC. This sequence encodes CASSQNLWSSSGANVLTF.

The V call is TRBV5-4, the J call TRBJ2-5; D gene ambiguous. The germline CDR1 and CDR2 sequences are SGHNT and YYREEE (reference sequence). V was cut by 2 bases and J by 0 bases, with 8 bases left in between. CDR3 length: 14 amino acids. The DNA for the CDR3 is TGTGCCAGCAGCTTTCATGGGTACCAAGAGACCCAGTACTTC. Its protein is CASSFHGYQETQYF.

The genes are TRBV11-3 and TRBJ2-3, with TRBD2 identical over 7 bases. The CDR3 runs 18 residues. The trim removed 1 base at V and 2 bases at J, leaving 12 bases unmatched. Per germline, CDR1 SGHNT and CDR2 YENEEA. The CDR3 nucleotides are TGTGCCAGCAGCTTAGTTTCTGGTGGCGGGAGCGACACAGATACGCAGTATTTT. Residues: CASSLVSGGGSDTDTQYF.

This clone was seen once. The V call is TRBV4-1, the J call TRBJ2-5; 9 bases are shared with TRBD1. V shed 0 bases, J shed 5 bases, and the junction held 7 bases outside the gene matches. Germline assignment: CDR1 MGHRA and CDR2 YSYEKL. CDR3 length: 16 residues. Here the CDR3 reads CASSQDRDRASETQYF. In nucleotides, the CDR3 is TGCGCCAGCAGCCAAGATAGGGACAGGGCTTCGGAGACCCAGTACTTC.

This rearrangement joins TRBV6-2 or TRBV6-3 to TRBJ2-7, with D unresolved. CDR1 is MNHEY, CDR2 SVGEGT, per germline. CDR3 length equals 11 residues. The V gene lost 2 bases and the J gene lost 4 bases, with 3 bases spanning the gap. The CDR3 DNA reads as TGTGCCAGCAGTTACCGGTACGAGCAGTACTTC. Encoded protein: CASSYRYEQYF.

The chain recombines TRBV30 with TRBJ2-3; D is unclear. The CDR3 has 12 amino acids. Per the germline V gene, CDR1 is GTSNPN and CDR2 is SVGIG (reference sequence). V was trimmed by 2 bases and J by 4 bases, leaving 7 bases between them. The CDR3 is CAWSQSADTQYF. DNA for the CDR3: TGTGCCTGGAGTCAGTCTGCAGATACGCAGTATTTT.